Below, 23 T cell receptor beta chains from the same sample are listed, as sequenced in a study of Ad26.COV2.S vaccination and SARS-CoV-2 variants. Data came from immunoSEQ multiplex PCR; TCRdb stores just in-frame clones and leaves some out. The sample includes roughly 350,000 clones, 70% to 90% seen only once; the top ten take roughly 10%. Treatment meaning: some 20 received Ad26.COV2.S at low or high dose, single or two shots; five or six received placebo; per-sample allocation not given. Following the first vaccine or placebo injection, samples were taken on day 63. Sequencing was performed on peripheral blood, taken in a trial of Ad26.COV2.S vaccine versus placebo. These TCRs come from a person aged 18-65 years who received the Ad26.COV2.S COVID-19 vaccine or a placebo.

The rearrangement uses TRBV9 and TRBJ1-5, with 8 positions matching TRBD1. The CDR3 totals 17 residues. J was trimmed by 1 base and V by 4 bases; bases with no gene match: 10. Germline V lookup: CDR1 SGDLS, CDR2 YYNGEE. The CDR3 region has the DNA TGTGCCAGCAGCTCCGGACAGGGACGAGGGAGCAATCAGCCCCAGCATTTT. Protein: CASSSGQGRGSNQPQHF.

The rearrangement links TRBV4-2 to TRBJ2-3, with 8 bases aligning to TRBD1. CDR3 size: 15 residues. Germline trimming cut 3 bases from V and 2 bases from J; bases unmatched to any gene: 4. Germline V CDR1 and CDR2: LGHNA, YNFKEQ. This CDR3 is CASSQGQADTDTQYF. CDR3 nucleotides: TGTGCCAGCAGCCAGGGACAGGCGGACACAGATACGCAGTATTTT.

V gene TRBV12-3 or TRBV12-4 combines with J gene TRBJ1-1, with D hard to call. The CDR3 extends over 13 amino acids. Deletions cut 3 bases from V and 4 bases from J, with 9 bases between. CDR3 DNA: TGTGCCAGCAGTTTCAGGCTAGGCACTGAAGCTTTCTTT. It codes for CASSFRLGTEAFF.

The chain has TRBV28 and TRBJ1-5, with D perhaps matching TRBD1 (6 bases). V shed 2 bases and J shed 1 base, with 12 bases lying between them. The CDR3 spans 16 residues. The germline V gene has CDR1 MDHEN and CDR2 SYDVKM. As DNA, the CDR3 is TGTGCCAGCAGTTTAACTGGCAGGGGCAGCAATCAGCCCCAGCATTTT. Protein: CASSLTGRGSNQPQHF.

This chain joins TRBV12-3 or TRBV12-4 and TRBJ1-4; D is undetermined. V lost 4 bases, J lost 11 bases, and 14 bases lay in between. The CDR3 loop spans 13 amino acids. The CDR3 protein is CASSYPPGWKLFF. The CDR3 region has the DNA TGTGCCAGCAGTTACCCCCCGGGGTGGAAACTGTTTTTT.

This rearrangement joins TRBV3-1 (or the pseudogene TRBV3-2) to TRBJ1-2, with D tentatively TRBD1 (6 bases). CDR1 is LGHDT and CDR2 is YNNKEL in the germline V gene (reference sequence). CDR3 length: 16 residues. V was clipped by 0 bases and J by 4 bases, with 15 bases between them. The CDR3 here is CASSQDYGTRSYGYTF. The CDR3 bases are TGTGCCAGCAGCCAAGATTACGGGACAAGAAGCTATGGCTACACCTTC.

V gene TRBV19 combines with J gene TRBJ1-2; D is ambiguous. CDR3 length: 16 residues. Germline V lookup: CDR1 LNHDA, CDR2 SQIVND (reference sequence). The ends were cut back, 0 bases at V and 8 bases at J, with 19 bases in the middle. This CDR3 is CASSIDPTGRDEGYTF. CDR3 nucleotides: TGTGCCAGTAGTATAGACCCGACGGGGAGGGATGAGGGCTACACCTTC.

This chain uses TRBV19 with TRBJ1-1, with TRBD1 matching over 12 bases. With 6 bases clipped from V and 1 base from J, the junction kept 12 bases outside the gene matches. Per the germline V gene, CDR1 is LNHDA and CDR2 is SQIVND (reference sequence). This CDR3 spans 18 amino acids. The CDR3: CASRFPGQGARGNTEAFF. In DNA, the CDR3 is TGTGCCAGTAGGTTCCCGGGACAGGGGGCGCGGGGGAACACTGAAGCTTTCTTT.

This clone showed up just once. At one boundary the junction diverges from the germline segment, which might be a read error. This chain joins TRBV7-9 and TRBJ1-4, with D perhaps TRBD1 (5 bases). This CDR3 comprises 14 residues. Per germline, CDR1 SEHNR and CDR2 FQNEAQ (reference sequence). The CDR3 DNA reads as TGTGCCAGCAGCGTCCGGGACGCTAAGGAAAAACTGTTTTTT. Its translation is CASSVRDAKEKLFF.

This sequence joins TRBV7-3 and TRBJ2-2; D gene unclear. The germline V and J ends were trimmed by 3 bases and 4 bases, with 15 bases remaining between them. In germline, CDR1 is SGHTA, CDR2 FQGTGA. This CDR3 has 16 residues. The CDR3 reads CASSFAVLGSTGELFF. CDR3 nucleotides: TGTGCCAGCAGCTTTGCAGTACTGGGATCCACCGGGGAGCTGTTTTTT. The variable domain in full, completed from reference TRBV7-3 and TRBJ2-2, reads GAGVSQTPSNKVTEKGKYVELRCDPISGHTALYWYRQSLGQGPEFLIYFQGTGAADDSGLPNDRFFAVRPEGSVSTLKIQRTERGDSAVYLCASSFAVLGSTGELFFGEGSRLTVL.

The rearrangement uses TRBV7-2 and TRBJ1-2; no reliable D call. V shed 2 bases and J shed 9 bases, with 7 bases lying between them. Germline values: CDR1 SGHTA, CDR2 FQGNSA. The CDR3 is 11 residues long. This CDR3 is CASSLKRSYTF. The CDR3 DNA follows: TGTGCCAGCAGCTTAAAGAGGAGCTACACCTTC.

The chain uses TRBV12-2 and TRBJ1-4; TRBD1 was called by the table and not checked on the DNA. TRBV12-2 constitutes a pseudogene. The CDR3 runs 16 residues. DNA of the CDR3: TGTGCAAGTCGCTTCTGGACACCTGCAACTAATGAAAAACTGTTTTTT. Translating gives CASRFWTPATNEKLFF.

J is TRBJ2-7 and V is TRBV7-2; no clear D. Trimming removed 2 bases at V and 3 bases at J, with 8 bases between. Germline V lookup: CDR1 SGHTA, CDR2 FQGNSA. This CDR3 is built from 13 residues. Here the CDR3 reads CASSLPFGYEQYF. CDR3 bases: TGTGCCAGCAGCTTACCCTTCGGCTACGAGCAGTACTTC.

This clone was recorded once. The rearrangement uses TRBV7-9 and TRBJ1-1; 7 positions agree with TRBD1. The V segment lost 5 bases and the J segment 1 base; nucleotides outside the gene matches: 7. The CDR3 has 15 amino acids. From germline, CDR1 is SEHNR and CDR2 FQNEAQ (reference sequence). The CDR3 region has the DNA TGTGCCAGCAGCCGCCGGGACAGCACGAACACTGAAGCTTTCTTT. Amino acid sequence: CASSRRDSTNTEAFF.

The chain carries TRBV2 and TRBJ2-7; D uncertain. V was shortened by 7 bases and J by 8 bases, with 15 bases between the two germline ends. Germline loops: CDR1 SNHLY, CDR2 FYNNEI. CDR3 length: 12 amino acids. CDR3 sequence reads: CASTTQTLQQYF. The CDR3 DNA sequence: TGTGCCAGCACGACACAGACCCTACAGCAGTACTTC.

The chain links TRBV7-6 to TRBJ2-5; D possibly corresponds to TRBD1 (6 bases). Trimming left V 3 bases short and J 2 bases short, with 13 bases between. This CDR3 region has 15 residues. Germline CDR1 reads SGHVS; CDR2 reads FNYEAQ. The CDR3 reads CASSFSTGLQETQYF. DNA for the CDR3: TGTGCCAGCAGCTTCTCGACAGGCTTACAAGAGACCCAGTACTTC. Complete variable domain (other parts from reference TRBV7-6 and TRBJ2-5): GAGVSQSPRYKVTKRGQDVALRCDPISGHVSLYWYRQALGQGPEFLTYFNYEAQQDKSGLPNDRFSAERPEGSISTLTIQRTEQRDSAMYRCASSFSTGLQETQYFGPGTRLLVL.

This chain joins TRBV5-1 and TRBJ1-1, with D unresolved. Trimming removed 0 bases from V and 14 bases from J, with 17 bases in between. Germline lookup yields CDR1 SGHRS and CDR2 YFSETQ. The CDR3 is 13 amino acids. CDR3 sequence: CASSLAASDQNFF. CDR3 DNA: TGCGCCAGCAGCTTGGCGGCTTCGGATCAGAACTTCTTT.

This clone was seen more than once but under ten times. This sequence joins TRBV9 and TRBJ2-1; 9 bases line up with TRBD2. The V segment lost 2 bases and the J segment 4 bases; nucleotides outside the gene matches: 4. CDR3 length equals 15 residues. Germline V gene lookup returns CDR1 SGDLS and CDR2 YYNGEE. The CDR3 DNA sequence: TGTGCCAGCAGCGTGACTAGCGGTTTATACAATGAGCAGTTCTTC. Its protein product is CASSVTSGLYNEQFF. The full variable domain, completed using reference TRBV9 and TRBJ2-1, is DSGVTQTPKHLITATGQRVTLRCSPRSGDLSVYWYQQSLDQGLQFLIQYYNGEERAKGNILERFSAQQFPDLHSELNLSSLELGDSALYFCASSVTSGLYNEQFFGPGTRLTVL.

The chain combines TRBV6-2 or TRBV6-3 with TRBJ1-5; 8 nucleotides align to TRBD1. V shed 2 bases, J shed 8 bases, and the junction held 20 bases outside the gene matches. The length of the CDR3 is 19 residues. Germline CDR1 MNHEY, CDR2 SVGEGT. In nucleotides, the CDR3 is TGTGCCAGCAGTTACGGGGGGGACAGGAACCTAGCCCGTGGAAAGCCCCAGCATTTT. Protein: CASSYGGDRNLARGKPQHF.

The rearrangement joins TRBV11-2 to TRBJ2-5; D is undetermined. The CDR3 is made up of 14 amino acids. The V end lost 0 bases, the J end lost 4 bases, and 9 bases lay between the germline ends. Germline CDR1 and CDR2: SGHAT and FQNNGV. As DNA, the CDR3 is TGTGCCAGCAGCTTAGAACTGTTCGGAGAGACCCAGTACTTC. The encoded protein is CASSLELFGETQYF.

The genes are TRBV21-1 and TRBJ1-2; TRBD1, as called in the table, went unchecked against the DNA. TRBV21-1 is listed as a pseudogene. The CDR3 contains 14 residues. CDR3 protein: CASSTSGTGCGYTF. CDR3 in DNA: TGTGCCAGCAGCACGTCCGGGACAGGGTGCGGCTACACCTTC.

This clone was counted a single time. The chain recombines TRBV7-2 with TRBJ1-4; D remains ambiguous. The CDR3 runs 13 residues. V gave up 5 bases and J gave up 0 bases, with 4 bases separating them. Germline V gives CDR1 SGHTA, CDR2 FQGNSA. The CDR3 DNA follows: TGTGCCAGCAGCCCCACAACTAATGAAAAACTGTTTTTT. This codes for CASSPTTNEKLFF.

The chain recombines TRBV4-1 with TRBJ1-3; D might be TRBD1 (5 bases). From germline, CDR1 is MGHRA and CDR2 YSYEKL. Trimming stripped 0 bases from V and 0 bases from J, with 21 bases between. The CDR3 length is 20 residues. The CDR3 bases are TGCGCCAGCAGCCAAGATGGGCCGAGGGCAGGGACTAGCTCTGGAAACACCATATATTTT. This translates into CASSQDGPRAGTSSGNTIYF.